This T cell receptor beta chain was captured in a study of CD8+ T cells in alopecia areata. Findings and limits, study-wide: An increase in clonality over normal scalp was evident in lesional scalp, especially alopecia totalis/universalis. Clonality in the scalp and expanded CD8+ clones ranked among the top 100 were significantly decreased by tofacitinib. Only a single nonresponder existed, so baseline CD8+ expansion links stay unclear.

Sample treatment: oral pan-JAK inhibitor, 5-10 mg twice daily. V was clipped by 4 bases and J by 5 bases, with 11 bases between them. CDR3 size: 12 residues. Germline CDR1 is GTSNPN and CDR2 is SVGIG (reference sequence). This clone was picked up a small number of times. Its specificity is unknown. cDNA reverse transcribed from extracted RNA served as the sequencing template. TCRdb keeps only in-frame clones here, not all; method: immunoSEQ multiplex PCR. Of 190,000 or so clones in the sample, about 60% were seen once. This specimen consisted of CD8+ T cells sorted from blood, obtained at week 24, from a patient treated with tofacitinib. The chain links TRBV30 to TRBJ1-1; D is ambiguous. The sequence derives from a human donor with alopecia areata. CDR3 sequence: CAWKIGRTEAFF. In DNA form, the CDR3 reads TGTGCCTGGAAGATCGGGCGGACTGAAGCTTTCTTT.